This T cell receptor beta chain was sequenced during a study of tumor-infiltrating lymphocytes in primary liver carcinoma. Study-wide context: Sample yields of productive TCRbeta reads, ranging from roughly 3.65 to 7.5 million, were similar across tissue types.

For each extraction, RNA and DNA were obtained together from about 19-30 mg of unsorted bulk tissue. Making TCR beta cDNA involved around 540 ng total RNA and a constant-region primer. Slightly modified ARM-PCR with three nested multiplex PCR rounds yielded TCR beta libraries. Use of TRBV1-TRBV30 forward primers with a C-beta reverse primer characterized the first two PCR rounds, which lasted about 9 cycles each. TCRdb redid the calling of the multiplex PCR reads with MiXCR, one entry per CDR3 protein. The sample consists of 45,000 to 65,000 distinct CDR3 sequences, over 75% of them appearing once. In regard to this clonotype: The junction and the germline gene differ at one end; a read error may be behind it.

The germline CDR1 and CDR2 sequences are PRHDT and FYEKMQ (reference sequence). This CDR3 comprises 15 residues. This TCR was recovered from a man aged 40-49 years with primary liver carcinoma and hepatitis B virus infection. The gene calls are TRBV13 and TRBJ2-7; the D call may be TRBD1 or TRBD2 (6 bases each). The sample taken for sequencing was liver tumor tissue from sampling region 5. Subset defined: tumor region T5, tumor centre. This CDR3 reads CAGSLGGEGGGELYF. CDR3 bases: TGTGCCGGCAGCTTAGGGGGTGAGGGGGGCGGCGAGCTGTACTTC.